Shown below are 16 T cell receptor beta chains from a single sample sequenced in a study of Ad26.COV2.S vaccination and SARS-CoV-2 variants. Measured with immunoSEQ multiplex PCR; TCRdb has only the in-frame clones, and not every one. The sample carries around 420,000 clones, approximately 90% recorded once. Sample treatment: some 19 received Ad26.COV2.S at low or high dose, single or two shots; about five received placebo; per-sample allocation not given. Sampling took place 63 days after the first vaccine or placebo injection. The sample here was peripheral blood, taken in a trial of Ad26.COV2.S vaccine versus placebo. Receptors were obtained from a person between 18 and 60 years old who received the Ad26.COV2.S COVID-19 vaccine or a placebo.

As regards this clone: Compared with germline, one end of the junction differs, possibly owing to a read error. CDR3 sequence (DNA): TGTGCCACCAGCAGAGATGCGCAGTATTTT. This translates into CATSRDAQYF. The chain links TRBV15 to TRBJ2-3; no definite D call. The CDR3 contains 10 residues. Germline loops: CDR1 LNHNV, CDR2 YYDKDF (reference sequence).

This clone was recorded only once. CDR3 bases: TGTGCCAGCAGTTACCACTCCTACGAGCAGTACTTC. Its translation is CASSYHSYEQYF. The chain uses TRBV28 and TRBJ2-7, with D uncertain. This CDR3 comprises 12 residues. The V gene's germline CDR1 is MDHEN and CDR2 SYDVKM. Trimming shortened V by 4 bases and J by 0 bases, and 4 bases separated the two germline ends.

The CDR3 sequence is CASSQTSVRNLGGEQFF. For the CDR3, the DNA is TGTGCCAGCTCACAAACGTCGGTCCGGAATTTGGGCGGGGAGCAGTTCTTC. The rearrangement links TRBV18 to TRBJ2-1; tentative D call: TRBD2 (5 bases). The CDR3 spans 17 residues. Germline V lookup: CDR1 KGHSH, CDR2 LQKENI. V lost 4 bases to trimming and J lost 10 bases, with 26 bases between them.

The chain is built from TRBV2 and TRBJ2-5, with D perhaps matching TRBD2 (6 bases). Germline loops: CDR1 SNHLY, CDR2 FYNNEI. Trimming removed 2 bases at V and 5 bases at J, with 15 bases between. There are 15 residues in the CDR3. The CDR3 bases are TGTGCCAGCAGTGAATTACTCCCTGCGGGGGAGACCCAGTACTTC. It yields the protein CASSELLPAGETQYF.

V usage is TRBV5-1 and J usage is TRBJ1-4, with unresolved D. Trimming took 0 bases from V and 4 from J, leaving 13 bases between them. The CDR3 covers 16 residues. In germline, CDR1 is SGHRS, CDR2 YFSETQ. Here the CDR3 reads CASSLGADRFNEKLFF. Written as DNA, the CDR3 is TGCGCCAGCAGCTTGGGGGCTGACCGATTTAATGAAAAACTGTTTTTT.

This clone was seen just once. The chain carries TRBV4-2 and TRBJ1-2; D gene uncertain. The germline V and J ends were trimmed by 0 bases and 3 bases, with 8 bases remaining between them. Per germline, CDR1 LGHNA and CDR2 YNFKEQ. This CDR3 spans 14 amino acids. CDR3 sequence reads: CASSQEEVDYGYTF. Written as DNA, the CDR3 is TGTGCCAGCAGCCAAGAGGAAGTGGACTATGGCTACACCTTC.

This chain links TRBV5-3 with TRBJ2-6; no reliable D call. TRBV5-3 has ORF status, its function being uncertain. CDR3 length: 14 residues. V was clipped by 1 base and J by 11 bases, with 13 bases between them. The CDR3 spells CARSLRLSIYVLTF. CDR3 bases: TGTGCCAGAAGCTTGCGATTGAGTATTTACGTCCTGACTTTC.

The J gene is TRBJ1-3, the V gene TRBV21-1; TRBD1, the table's D call, lacks a check against the DNA. TRBV21-1 is a pseudogene locus. This CDR3 region has 15 residues. The CDR3 DNA reads as TGTGCCAGCAGCTTGCACCAGGGTGTTGGAAACACCATATATTTT. It translates to CASSLHQGVGNTIYF.

This clone was seen a handful of times. Other nucleotide sequences from this sample produce the same CDR3. The chain is built from TRBV4-3 and TRBJ2-1, with a weak D call TRBD2 (5 bases). CDR3 length: 13 residues. Germline V lookup: CDR1 LGHNA, CDR2 YSLEER. V lost 1 base and J lost 4, with 5 bases in between. CDR3 amino acids: CASSQGGYNEQFF. The CDR3 coding sequence is TGCGCCAGCAGCCAAGGCGGGTACAATGAGCAGTTCTTC.

The V and J genes are TRBV30 and TRBJ1-6; no firm D call. Germline V gene data show CDR1 as GTSNPN and CDR2 as SVGIG (reference sequence). With 5 bases removed from V and 2 bases from J, the gap between germline ends came to 7 bases. The CDR3 consists of 13 residues. This CDR3 reads CAWGKTYNSPLHF. CDR3 coding DNA: TGTGCCTGGGGAAAGACCTATAATTCACCCCTCCACTTT. The full variable domain, rest sourced from reference TRBV30 and TRBJ1-6, is SQTIHQWPATLVQPVGSPLSLECTVEGTSNPNLYWYRQAAGRGLQLLFYSVGIGQISSEVPQNLSASRPQDRQFILSSKKLLLSDSGFYLCAWGKTYNSPLHFGNGTRLTVT.

The chain links TRBV7-8 to TRBJ2-7, with 8 bases that match TRBD1. The CDR3 is made up of 14 amino acids. The V segment lost 4 bases and the J segment 3 bases; nucleotides outside the gene matches: 5. Germline V gene data show CDR1 as SGHVS and CDR2 as FQNEAQ. CDR3 nucleotides: TGTGCCAGCAGCTCAGACAGGGGAGACTACGAGCAGTACTTC. Translation: CASSSDRGDYEQYF.

The chain uses TRBV4-1 and TRBJ2-7; TRBD2 might be the D (5 bases). The CDR3 runs to 12 residues. Germline V gene lookup returns CDR1 MGHRA and CDR2 YSYEKL. The V and J ends lost 4 bases and 5 bases respectively, with 9 bases between them. The CDR3 here is CASSLEGHEQYF. The CDR3 region has the DNA TGCGCCAGCAGCCTAGAGGGCCACGAGCAGTACTTC.

The chain carries TRBV6-2 or TRBV6-3 and TRBJ2-5; TRBD2 matches at 7 bases. Trimming took 0 bases from V and 1 from J; bases not matched to a gene: 5. There are 16 residues in the CDR3. Germline V gene sequence: CDR1 MNHEY, CDR2 SVGEGT. The CDR3 sequence: CASSYSREGLQETQYF. CDR3 DNA sequence: TGTGCCAGCAGTTACTCTAGGGAGGGCCTCCAAGAGACCCAGTACTTC.

The chain links TRBV5-1 to TRBJ2-7; 11 positions match TRBD1. J lost 3 bases, V lost 3 bases, and 5 bases had no gene match. The V gene's germline CDR1 is SGHRS and CDR2 YFSETQ. The CDR3 totals 15 residues. This CDR3 reads CASSSDGTGGYEQYF. The CDR3, as DNA: TGCGCCAGCAGCTCAGACGGGACAGGGGGCTACGAGCAGTACTTC.

The rearrangement uses TRBV5-4 and TRBJ2-1; possible D gene TRBD1, 5 bases. With 0 bases removed from V and 10 bases from J, the gap between germline ends came to 8 bases. Germline V gene data show CDR1 as SGHNT and CDR2 as YYREEE (reference sequence). The CDR3 totals 12 residues. DNA of the CDR3: TGTGCCAGCAGCTTGGGTGCAGGGGAGCAGTTCTTC. The encoded protein is CASSLGAGEQFF.

The rearrangement uses TRBV27 and TRBJ2-7, with TRBD1 matching 8 bases. V dropped 3 bases and J dropped 5; count of bases not matched to a gene: 9. The CDR3 runs 15 residues. Germline CDR1 reads MNHEY; CDR2 reads SMNVEV (reference sequence). This chain's CDR3 is CASSFRDRFFDEQYF. In nucleotides, the CDR3 is TGTGCCAGCAGTTTCCGGGACAGGTTCTTCGACGAGCAGTACTTC.